The clone carrying this T cell receptor beta chain was detected ten times or more. RNA transcripts provided the template for amplifying TCR beta CDR3 regions. First-round RT-PCR employed HTBI primers, with a second-round multiplex PCR after it. TCRdb analysed the multiplex PCR reads with MiXCR anew, one entry per CDR3 protein. In the table there are some 360,000 distinct CDR3 sequences, about 18% of which are singletons. The sample originates from a study of Graves' ophthalmopathy and Graves' hyperthyroidism. Absence of ophthalmopathy within 18 months of follow-up defined stable hyperthyroidism. Recruitment covered hyperthyroidism patients aged 18 to 65 whose new diagnosis was of under 2 months' duration. The starting material, more than 8.5 ml of fresh peripheral blood, provided the PBMCs. V was clipped by 7 bases and J by 5 bases; unmatched bases: 11. CDR3 length: 14 amino acids. From germline, CDR1 is SQVTM and CDR2 ANQGSEA.

This sequence was found in an adult woman with stable Graves' hyperthyroidism. The sample was peripheral blood. The V call is TRBV29-1, the J call TRBJ2-5; TRBD2 matches at 9 bases. Written as DNA, the CDR3 is TGCAGCGGCGGTTCAGCGGGAGGTAGGGAGACCCAGTACTTC. Translation: CSGGSAGGRETQYF.